Below are 6 T cell receptor beta chains sequenced from a single sample in a study of T cell responses to AZD1222 COVID-19 vaccine. Profiling relied on immunoSEQ multiplex PCR, and the TCRdb table lists in-frame clones only, not all of them. In the table there are approximately 74,000 clones, 86% of which are singletons. The starting material was peripheral blood, obtained on day 0 of AZD1222 vaccination. The source is an adult in good health.

CDR3: CASSLLAGGPYEQFF. DNA of the CDR3: TGTGCCAGCAGCTTGTTAGCGGGGGGGCCCTATGAGCAGTTCTTC. The genes are TRBV11-3 and TRBJ2-1; 11 nucleotides line up with TRBD2. The CDR3 sequence is 15 residues long. From germline, CDR1 is SGHNT and CDR2 YENEEA. Trimming removed 3 bases from V and 8 bases from J; junction bases left unmatched: 6.

The gene calls are TRBV28 and TRBJ2-1; TRBD2 matches at 10 bases. CDR1 is MDHEN, CDR2 SYDVKM, per germline. After removal of 6 bases from V and 8 bases from J, the junction contained 10 bases not matched to a gene. The CDR3 spans 15 residues. CDR3 DNA sequence: TGTGCCAGCAGGGTGACCGGGCTAGCGGGAGATGAGCAGTTCTTC. Translation gives CASRVTGLAGDEQFF.

The chain combines TRBV28 with TRBJ2-7; weak D call: TRBD2 (5 bases). CDR1 MDHEN and CDR2 SYDVKM come from the germline V gene. This CDR3 has 16 amino acids. V was cut by 1 base and J by 2 bases, with 15 bases left in between. The CDR3 DNA is TGTGCCAGCAGTTTATCCACCCGGACTTCCACCTACGAGCAGTACTTC. Translating gives CASSLSTRTSTYEQYF. The full variable domain, completed using reference TRBV28 and TRBJ2-7, is DVKVTQSSRYLVKRTGEKVFLECVQDMDHENMFWYRQDPGLGLRLIYFSYDVKMKEKGDIPEGYSVSREKKERFSLILESASTNQTSMYLCASSLSTRTSTYEQYFGPGTRLTVT.

The chain has TRBV19 and TRBJ1-5, with TRBD1 as a possible D gene (5 bases). V was cut by 10 bases and J by 3 bases, with 16 bases left in between. The CDR3 totals 14 residues. CDR1 and CDR2 from the germline V gene are LNHDA and SQIVND (reference sequence). CDR3 DNA sequence: TGTGCCACCCGCAAATCACAGGACAATCAGCCCCAGCATTTT. Amino acid sequence: CATRKSQDNQPQHF.

The V gene is TRBV7-2, the J gene TRBJ2-2; 12 bases are shared with TRBD1. The germline CDR1 and CDR2 sequences are SGHTA and FQGNSA. The V and J ends lost 5 bases and 0 bases, in that order; junction bases with no gene match: 7. This CDR3 is 18 amino acids long. The CDR3 reads CASSLKGQGATNTGELFF. The CDR3 DNA is TGTGCCAGCAGCCTAAAGGGACAGGGGGCTACGAACACCGGGGAGCTGTTTTTT.

This rearrangement joins TRBV30 to TRBJ2-7, with D tentatively TRBD1 (6 bases). CDR3 length: 15 amino acids. The germline gives CDR1 GTSNPN, CDR2 SVGIG (reference sequence). Trimming stripped 2 bases from V and 3 bases from J, with 17 bases between. Here the CDR3 reads CAWSPRTAVGYEQYF. CDR3 DNA: TGTGCCTGGAGTCCGCGGACAGCCGTCGGCTACGAGCAGTACTTC.